One sample yielded the 24 T cell receptor beta chains listed below, sequenced in a study of T cells expressing NK-cell markers. Each CDR3 protein gets one entry in TCRdb, which reprocessed the 5' RACE reads and gives no DNA. Here the sample table reports roughly 300,000 distinct CDR3 sequences. The sample was blood T cells: a sorted CD56 or NKG2C T cell subset, CD4+ or CD8+ T cells, or bulk PBMC T cells (not recorded which). The receptors stem from a woman between 18 and 69 years old in good health.

The CDR3 sequence: CASSRATASSGNTIYF. The rearrangement uses TRBV12-3 or TRBV12-4 and TRBJ1-3. CDR3 length equals 16 residues.

J is TRBJ2-5 and V is TRBV4-3; TCRdb's D call, TRBD2, is unchecked because there is no DNA. The CDR3 length is 17 residues. The germline gives CDR1 LGHNA, CDR2 YSLEER. CDR3: CASSQESGGGGGETQYF.

CDR3 residues: CASSQGERTTDTQYF. The J gene is TRBJ2-3, the V gene TRBV4-2; absent DNA, TCRdb's TRBD2 call cannot be checked. The CDR3 covers 15 residues. Germline V lookup: CDR1 LGHNA, CDR2 YNFKEQ.

The CDR3 is CASSQRRLAGVVDKNIQYF. The genes are TRBV11-2 and TRBJ2-4; TCRdb lists TRBD2, though no DNA is available to test this call. The CDR3 contains 19 residues. CDR1 and CDR2 from the germline V gene are SGHAT and FQNNGV.

The gene calls are TRBV20-1 and TRBJ2-1; TCRdb's D call, TRBD1, is unchecked because there is no DNA. This CDR3 region has 11 residues. Germline loops: CDR1 DFQATT, CDR2 SNEGSKA (reference sequence). This CDR3 is CSAFTGTKQFF.

This chain links TRBV20-1 with TRBJ1-6; the D call from TCRdb, TRBD1, cannot be confirmed without DNA. The CDR3 spans 14 residues. Germline V CDR1 and CDR2: DFQATT, SNEGSKA (reference sequence). The CDR3 protein is CSAPTDRGNSPLHF.

The genes are TRBV12-3 or TRBV12-4 and TRBJ1-1. The CDR3 totals 15 residues. The CDR3 sequence: CASSPRRTTNTEAFF.

This rearrangement joins TRBV3-1 to TRBJ2-7. Germline V gene sequence: CDR1 LGHDT, CDR2 YNNKEL (reference sequence). The CDR3 consists of 12 residues. The CDR3 protein is CASSHGPYEQYF.

The chain recombines TRBV12-3 or TRBV12-4 with TRBJ1-1; checking the TCRdb D call of TRBD1 is not possible without DNA. This CDR3 comprises 15 residues. The chain's CDR3 is CASSFGWGRDTEAFF.

This sequence joins TRBV24-1 and TRBJ2-3. The CDR3 is 11 residues long. Germline loops: CDR1 KGHDR, CDR2 SFDVKD. This CDR3 reads CATSDSDTQYF.

The gene calls are TRBV20-1 and TRBJ2-7; TCRdb gives TRBD1 as the D gene, but with no DNA this cannot be confirmed. The CDR3 is made up of 15 amino acids. Germline CDR1 DFQATT, CDR2 SNEGSKA (reference sequence). CDR3 in amino acids: CSAKTQGRESYEQYF.

The rearrangement joins TRBV20-1 to TRBJ2-5; TCRdb indicates TRBD2, and absent DNA this call remains unverified. The germline V gene has CDR1 DFQATT and CDR2 SNEGSKA (reference sequence). This CDR3 is 17 amino acids long. The CDR3 here is CSARPKPGLAGGETQYF.

The chain is built from TRBV6-5 and TRBJ2-7; TCRdb reports TRBD2, a call that lacks DNA to check it against. Germline V gene data show CDR1 as MNHEY and CDR2 as SVGAGI. CDR3 length equals 16 residues. CDR3 residues: CASSYSGTSGTYEQYF.

V usage is TRBV6-5 and J usage is TRBJ2-1; TCRdb calls TRBD1, which cannot be checked without DNA. There are 16 residues in the CDR3. Germline V lookup: CDR1 MNHEY, CDR2 SVGAGI. The CDR3 loop reads CASNWGDRNSYNEQFF.

This chain links TRBV3-1 with TRBJ1-3; TCRdb selects TRBD1, and the lack of DNA leaves this call unchecked. Germline CDR1 is LGHDT and CDR2 is YNNKEL (reference sequence). The CDR3 runs to 16 residues. CDR3 loop: CASSQGRGLSGNTIYF.

The rearrangement links TRBV18 to TRBJ1-2; lacking DNA, the TRBD1 call made by TCRdb goes unchecked. This CDR3 is 15 amino acids long. Germline V CDR1 and CDR2: KGHSH, LQKENI. The chain's CDR3 is CASSLNGGTDYGYTF. Full variable domain (missing parts from reference TRBV18 and TRBJ1-2): NAGVMQNPRHLVRRRGQEARLRCSPMKGHSHVYWYRQLPEEGLKFMVYLQKENIIDESGMPKERFSAEFPKEGPSILRIQQVVRGDSAAYFCASSLNGGTDYGYTFGSGTRLTVV.

This sequence joins TRBV7-9 and TRBJ2-7; TCRdb's assignment of TRBD2 cannot be checked, as there is no DNA. The CDR3 is made up of 17 amino acids. Germline lookup yields CDR1 SEHNR and CDR2 FQNEAQ (reference sequence). CDR3 protein: CASSTRGSGRALYEQYF.

The gene calls are TRBV20-1 and TRBJ2-1; the TRBD2 assignment by TCRdb is unverifiable without DNA. The CDR3 totals 15 residues. The germline V gene encodes CDR1 DFQATT and CDR2 SNEGSKA (reference sequence). This CDR3 is CSAREGLAGVYEQFF.

The rearrangement joins TRBV18 to TRBJ1-2. Germline V gene lookup returns CDR1 KGHSH and CDR2 LQKENI. CDR3 length: 14 residues. The CDR3 sequence: CASSPPGLGYGYTF.

The J gene is TRBJ2-7, the V gene TRBV25-1; TCRdb indicates TRBD1, and absent DNA this call remains unverified. Germline assignment: CDR1 MGHDK and CDR2 SYGVNS. This CDR3 comprises 16 residues. The CDR3 loop is CASSEPRGPITYEQYF.

The chain is built from TRBV11-1 and TRBJ2-3; TCRdb lists TRBD1, though no DNA is available to test this call. This CDR3 is built from 19 residues. Germline values: CDR1 SGHAT, CDR2 FQDESV (reference sequence). This CDR3 is CASSWGQAAVSASTDTQYF.

V and J are TRBV3-1 and TRBJ2-3. This CDR3 contains 12 residues. The V gene's germline CDR1 is LGHDT and CDR2 YNNKEL (reference sequence). The chain's CDR3 is CASSQDPYTQYF.

The rearrangement joins TRBV7-8 to TRBJ2-1; TCRdb's D call, TRBD2, is unchecked because there is no DNA. CDR1 and CDR2 (germline): SGHVS, FQNEAQ. The CDR3 spans 15 residues. CDR3 protein: CASSLWGGLHNEQFF.

J is TRBJ2-2 and V is TRBV6-2 or TRBV6-3; TCRdb's D gene call, TRBD1, goes unchecked for lack of DNA. Germline CDR1 and CDR2: MNHEY and SVGEGT. The CDR3 loop spans 15 amino acids. This CDR3 is CASSYGGAPTGELFF.